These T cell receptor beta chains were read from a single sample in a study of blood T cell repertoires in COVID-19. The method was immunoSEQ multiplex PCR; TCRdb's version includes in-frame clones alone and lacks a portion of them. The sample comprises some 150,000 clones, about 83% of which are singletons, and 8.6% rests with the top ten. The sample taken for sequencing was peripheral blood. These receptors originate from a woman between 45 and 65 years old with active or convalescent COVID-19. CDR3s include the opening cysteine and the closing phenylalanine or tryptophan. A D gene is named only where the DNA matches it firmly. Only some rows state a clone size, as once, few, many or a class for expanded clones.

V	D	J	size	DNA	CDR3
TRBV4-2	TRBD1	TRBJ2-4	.	TGTGCCAGCAGCCAGGTTGTCGGGACAGGGAATGCCAAAAACATTCAGTACTTC	CASSQVVGTGNAKNIQYF
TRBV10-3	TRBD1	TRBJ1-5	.	TGTGCCATCAGCACAGGGGGGAACAATCAGCCCCAGCATTTT	CAISTGGNNQPQHF
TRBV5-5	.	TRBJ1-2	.	TGTGCCAGCAGCTTGGATGTGGGGGGATCCTATGGCTACACCTTC	CASSLDVGGSYGYTF
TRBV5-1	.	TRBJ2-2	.	TGCGCCAGCAGCCCCCTGGGCGTACGCGGGGAGCTGTTTTTT	CASSPLGVRGELFF
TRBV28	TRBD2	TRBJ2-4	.	TGTGCCAGCACCGGGACTAGCGGGCTTAAAAACATTCAGTACTTC	CASTGTSGLKNIQYF
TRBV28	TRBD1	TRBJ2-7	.	TGTGCCAGCAGTTCCGGGACAGAGCTGTACGAGCAGTACTTC	CASSSGTELYEQYF
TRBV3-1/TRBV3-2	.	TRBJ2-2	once	TGTGCCAGCAGCCACAACGGGGCGAACACCGGGGAGCTGTTTTTT	CASSHNGANTGELFF
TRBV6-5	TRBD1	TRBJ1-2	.	TGTGCCAGCAGGGCCGGGACAGGGGGTGGCTACACCTTC	CASRAGTGGGYTF
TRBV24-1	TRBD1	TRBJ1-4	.	TGTGCCACCAGGGACAGGGGGCTAAGGACTAATGAAAAACTGTTTTTT	CATRDRGLRTNEKLFF
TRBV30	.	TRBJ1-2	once	TGTGCCTGGAGTCTATCCGGGGGGGGAAACTATGGCTACACCTTC	CAWSLSGGGNYGYTF
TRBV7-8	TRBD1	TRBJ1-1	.	TGTGCCAGCTACGAGGCGGGACAGAGGAACACTGAAGCTTTCTTT	CASYEAGQRNTEAFF
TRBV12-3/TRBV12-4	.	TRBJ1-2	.	TGTGCCAGCAGTTTCAGGGACTCTTACACCTTC	CASSFRDSYTF
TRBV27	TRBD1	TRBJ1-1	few	TGTGCCAGCAGGAAGGACAGGGTTGTTGGTCACACTGAAGCTTTCTTT	CASRKDRVVGHTEAFF
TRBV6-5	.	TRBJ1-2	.	TGTGCCAGCAGTAGCGCGTACATAGGTAATGGCTACACCTTC	CASSSAYIGNGYTF
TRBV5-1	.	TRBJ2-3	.	TGCGCCAGCAGCCCCGGGTCTTTTTTAGATACGCAGTATTTT	CASSPGSFLDTQYF
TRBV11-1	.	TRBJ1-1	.	TGTGCCAGCAGCAAACAGGTCATGAACACTGAAGCTTTCTTT	CASSKQVMNTEAFF
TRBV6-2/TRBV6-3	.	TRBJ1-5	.	TGTGCCAGCAGTTGGGGGGTGAATCAGCCCCAGCATTTT	CASSWGVNQPQHF
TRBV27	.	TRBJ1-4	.	TGTGCCAGCAGTGCCCGGGACACAGCAACTAATGAAAAACTGTTTTTT	CASSARDTATNEKLFF
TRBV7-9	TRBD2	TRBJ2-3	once	TGTGCCAGCAGCACCGGGACTAGCGGACCCACAGATACGCAGTATTTT	CASSTGTSGPTDTQYF
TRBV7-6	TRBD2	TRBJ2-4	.	TGTGCCAGCAGCTCACTAGCGGGAGACGTCCTGGTGGGAAACATTCAGTACTTC	CASSSLAGDVLVGNIQYF